This TCR beta chain was sequenced in a study of blood T cell repertoires in COVID-19. Patients in Seattle were enrolled during active infection, then followed longitudinally. Original processing notes: Amplification of reference gene primers was used by the study to estimate nucleated cell counts. The repertoire was sequenced with immunoSEQ multiplex PCR; TCRdb's copy has only in-frame clones and lacks some. V and J calls and clone size are those listed in that table; D and trimming were worked out from the DNA. The sample carries some 160,000 clones, approximately 91% recorded once. The CDR3 is 14 amino acids. Germline lookup yields CDR1 SGHDN and CDR2 FVKESK. V was pared by 4 bases and J by 1 base, with 8 bases between.

The specimen was peripheral blood. The chain carries TRBV14 and TRBJ2-1; D not resolved. This TCR came from a man aged 18 to 30 with COVID-19, enrolled during active disease. This CDR3 is CASSRASSYNEQFF. CDR3 DNA: TGTGCCAGCAGCCGAGCTAGTTCCTACAATGAGCAGTTCTTC.